These 20 T cell receptor beta chains came from one sample sequenced in a study of long-term antiretroviral therapy in people with HIV. Researchers report immunoSEQ v3.0 was run at survey level. Libraries were prepared by immunoSEQ multiplex PCR; TCRdb keeps only in-frame clonotypes and omits some of them. The table shows some 25,000 clones, with around 79% occurring only once. Here the sequenced sample was unsorted PBMCs, taken 2.1 years after starting antiretroviral therapy. These receptors originate from a young man with HIV.

This chain uses TRBV5-4 with TRBJ2-2; 13 nucleotides agree with TRBD2. Germline V CDR1 and CDR2: SGHNT, YYREEE (reference sequence). J was trimmed by 10 bases and V by 3 bases; bases with no gene match: 9. The CDR3 covers 16 residues. The CDR3 is CASSSRGGLAGEELFF. The CDR3 bases are TGTGCCAGCAGCTCCAGAGGTGGACTAGCGGGAGAGGAGCTGTTTTTT. The entire variable domain, with the rest obtained from reference TRBV5-4 and TRBJ2-2, is as follows: ETGVTQSPTHLIKTRGQQVTLRCSSQSGHNTVSWYQQALGQGPQFIFQYYREEENGRGNFPPRFSGLQFPNYSSELNVNALELDDSALYLCASSSRGGLAGEELFFGEGSRLTVL.

The chain employs TRBV7-8 and TRBJ2-1; 8 nucleotides line up with TRBD2. The length of the CDR3 is 15 residues. Trimming removed 8 bases from V and 10 bases from J; junction bases left unmatched: 16. CDR1 and CDR2 from the germline V gene are SGHVS and FQNEAQ. As DNA, the CDR3 is TGTGCCAGCCGCCTAAGTCTAGCGGGCTCTACCGAGCAGTTCTTC. Its protein product is CASRLSLAGSTEQFF.

This rearrangement joins TRBV5-1 to TRBJ2-1; 9 nucleotides match TRBD1. The CDR3 is 16 residues long. V lost 2 bases to trimming and J lost 5 bases; unmatched junction nucleotides: 8. The V gene's germline CDR1 is SGHRS and CDR2 YFSETQ. CDR3 amino acids: CASSLRPGQGHNEQFF. The CDR3 DNA follows: TGCGCCAGCAGCTTAAGGCCGGGACAGGGTCACAATGAGCAGTTCTTC.

This rearrangement joins TRBV27 to TRBJ2-1; D not certain. Per germline, CDR1 MNHEY and CDR2 SMNVEV (reference sequence). Trimming pared 5 bases from V and 5 bases from J, leaving 13 bases between. This CDR3 comprises 14 residues. The CDR3 nucleotides read TGTGCCAGCAGTCCCCGAGACCGGAACAATGAGCAGTTCTTC. Amino acid sequence: CASSPRDRNNEQFF.

The gene calls are TRBV5-1 and TRBJ1-2; the D gene is possibly TRBD1 (6 bases). The ends were cut back, 0 bases at V and 8 bases at J, with 23 bases in the middle. In germline, CDR1 is SGHRS, CDR2 YFSETQ. The CDR3 contains 17 residues. CDR3 sequence reads: CASSLDWADRAARGYTF. As DNA, the CDR3 is TGCGCCAGCAGCTTGGATTGGGCGGACAGAGCTGCTAGAGGCTACACCTTC.

The chain couples TRBV6-5 to TRBJ2-7; D is perhaps TRBD1 or TRBD2 (6 bases each). Trimming took 4 bases from V and 1 from J, leaving 11 bases between them. CDR3 length: 14 amino acids. CDR1 and CDR2 from the germline V gene are MNHEY and SVGAGI. In DNA, the CDR3 is TGTGCCAGCAGTTGGGGGGCGGCATCCTACGAGCAGTACTTC. This gives the protein CASSWGAASYEQYF.

The chain couples TRBV28 to TRBJ2-2; D is unclear. The V gene lost 2 bases and the J gene lost 7 bases, with 14 bases spanning the gap. Germline assignment: CDR1 MDHEN and CDR2 SYDVKM. The CDR3 spans 15 residues. The CDR3 coding sequence is TGTGCCAGCAGTTTAAGATTAGTTGGTGGCGGGGAGCTGTTTTTT. Protein product: CASSLRLVGGGELFF.

J is TRBJ1-2 and V is TRBV5-4; D is uncertain. Germline CDR1 and CDR2: SGHNT and YYREEE (reference sequence). There are 15 residues in the CDR3. V dropped 6 bases and J dropped 3 bases, with 18 bases sitting between them. DNA of the CDR3: TGTGCCAGCACCTTTGAGGCACGTCGGGACTATGGCTACACCTTC. Protein sequence: CASTFEARRDYGYTF. Supplemented by reference TRBV5-4 and TRBJ1-2, the full variable domain reads ETGVTQSPTHLIKTRGQQVTLRCSSQSGHNTVSWYQQALGQGPQFIFQYYREEENGRGNFPPRFSGLQFPNYSSELNVNALELDDSALYLCASTFEARRDYGYTFGSGTRLTVV.

The chain is built from TRBV2 and TRBJ2-7; TRBD2 matches 12 bases. The germline V gene encodes CDR1 SNHLY and CDR2 FYNNEI. CDR3 length: 15 residues. The V segment lost 5 bases and the J segment 5 bases; nucleotides outside the gene matches: 7. The CDR3 DNA reads as TGTGCCAGCAGTATGCTAGCGGGGGGGAGTGACGAGCAGTACTTC. Its translation: CASSMLAGGSDEQYF. The variable domain in full, completed from reference TRBV2 and TRBJ2-7, reads EPEVTQTPSHQVTQMGQEVILRCVPISNHLYFYWYRQILGQKVEFLVSFYNNEISEKSEIFDDQFSVERPDGSNFTLKIRSTKLEDSAMYFCASSMLAGGSDEQYFGPGTRLTVT.

This clone has just one count. V is TRBV30 and J is TRBJ2-7, with D tentatively TRBD2 (5 bases). Trimming cost V 0 bases and J 4 bases, with 16 bases left between them. Germline lookup yields CDR1 GTSNPN and CDR2 SVGIG (reference sequence). This CDR3 is 15 amino acids long. CDR3 region: CAWSVSAGKAYEQYF. For the CDR3, the DNA is TGTGCCTGGAGTGTATCGGCCGGGAAGGCATACGAGCAGTACTTC. Full variable domain (remainder filled in from reference TRBV30 and TRBJ2-7): SQTIHQWPATLVQPVGSPLSLECTVEGTSNPNLYWYRQAAGRGLQLLFYSVGIGQISSEVPQNLSASRPQDRQFILSSKKLLLSDSGFYLCAWSVSAGKAYEQYFGPGTRLTVT.

This clone was recorded once. The genes are TRBV14 and TRBJ2-7; TRBD2 matches 15 bases. The CDR3 spans 19 residues. The J segment lost 0 bases and the V segment lost 4 bases, leaving 10 bases of the junction unmatched. Germline V gene lookup returns CDR1 SGHDN and CDR2 FVKESK. CDR3 nucleotide sequence: TGTGCCAGCAGCCCCTTTGGACTAGCGGGAGGGTCGAGCTCCTACGAGCAGTACTTC. Protein: CASSPFGLAGGSSSYEQYF.

The V and J genes are TRBV27 and TRBJ1-6; no definite D call. V was shortened by 5 bases and J by 10 bases, with 15 bases between the two germline ends. Germline V gene lookup returns CDR1 MNHEY and CDR2 SMNVEV (reference sequence). This CDR3 has 14 amino acids. CDR3 in DNA: TGTGCCAGCAGTCCCTTGACACGGACGTCACCCCTCCACTTT. Its translation is CASSPLTRTSPLHF.

The chain has TRBV27 and TRBJ2-7; D is perhaps TRBD1 or TRBD2 (5 bases each). The germline CDR1 and CDR2 sequences are MNHEY and SMNVEV (reference sequence). Between the trimmed V and J ends, which lost 6 bases and 7 bases, there was a span of 10 bases. The CDR3 is made up of 11 amino acids. CDR3 in amino acids: CASRRGLEQYF. The CDR3 nucleotides are TGTGCCAGCAGGAGGGGTTTAGAGCAGTACTTC.

The chain couples TRBV9 to TRBJ2-1; possibly TRBD2 for D (5 bases). Trimming pared 1 base from V and 12 bases from J, leaving 11 bases between. Germline V gene sequence: CDR1 SGDLS, CDR2 YYNGEE. CDR3 length equals 12 residues. CDR3 bases: TGTGCCAGCAGCGTACTGGACTCGCGGCAGTTCTTC. This encodes CASSVLDSRQFF. The full variable domain, with the rest looked up from reference TRBV9 and TRBJ2-1, is DSGVTQTPKHLITATGQRVTLRCSPRSGDLSVYWYQQSLDQGLQFLIQYYNGEERAKGNILERFSAQQFPDLHSELNLSSLELGDSALYFCASSVLDSRQFFGPGTRLTVL.

V gene TRBV27 combines with J gene TRBJ1-5; D is ambiguous. This CDR3 is built from 16 residues. Germline loops: CDR1 MNHEY, CDR2 SMNVEV (reference sequence). The germline V and J ends were trimmed by 6 bases and 0 bases, with 15 bases remaining between them. The CDR3 protein is CASRPLDGYSNQPQHF. In DNA form, the CDR3 reads TGTGCCAGCAGGCCCCTCGACGGATATAGCAATCAGCCCCAGCATTTT.

The chain couples TRBV7-2 to TRBJ1-2; D is perhaps TRBD1 (6 bases). Germline V gives CDR1 SGHTA, CDR2 FQGNSA. Trimming took off 4 bases at V and 8 bases at J, with 14 bases between the two ends. The CDR3 contains 13 residues. CDR3 amino acids: CASSSQTGKGYTF. The CDR3 nucleotides read TGTGCCAGCAGCTCCCAGACAGGCAAGGGCTACACCTTC.

The rearrangement uses TRBV6-6 and TRBJ2-7; TRBD1 agrees at 7 bases. With V trimmed by 4 bases and J by 7 bases, 4 bases remained unmatched. The CDR3 extends over 12 amino acids. Germline CDR1 reads MNHNY; CDR2 reads SVGAGI (reference sequence). CDR3: CASSSRGSEQYF. CDR3 coding DNA: TGTGCCAGCAGTTCCAGGGGGAGTGAGCAGTACTTC.

This chain joins TRBV7-9 and TRBJ1-6; D is perhaps TRBD1 (6 bases). The CDR3 sequence is 15 residues long. Germline V CDR1 and CDR2: SEHNR, FQNEAQ (reference sequence). The V gene lost 5 bases and the J gene lost 5 bases, with 13 bases spanning the gap. CDR3: CASSRIQGDNSPLHF. As DNA, the CDR3 is TGTGCCAGCAGCAGAATACAGGGCGATAATTCACCCCTCCACTTT.

This chain connects TRBV6-1 to TRBJ2-7; 11 nucleotides match TRBD1. Germline CDR1 reads MNHNS; CDR2 reads SASEGT. Germline trimming cut 6 bases from V and 1 base from J; bases unmatched to any gene: 5. The CDR3 loop spans 15 amino acids. The CDR3 nucleotides are TGTGCCAGCAGGATAGGACAGGGGGCTTCCTACGAGCAGTACTTC. It translates to CASRIGQGASYEQYF.

This clone came up a few times. V gene TRBV10-3 combines with J gene TRBJ1-2; 10 nucleotides match TRBD1. Trimming at V came to 3 bases and at J to 12 bases, leaving 7 bases not matched to a gene. The CDR3 loop spans 13 amino acids. The germline gives CDR1 ENHRY, CDR2 SYGVKD. CDR3 amino acids: CAISDRTGGVNTF. The CDR3 nucleotides are TGTGCCATCAGTGACCGGACAGGGGGGGTGAACACCTTC.